Below, one TCR beta chain is given with its context. What it binds is not known. Alongside a J-beta primer mix, a sample-barcoded 5' primer served in a second PCR lasting about 7 to 11 cycles. TCRdb passed the 5' RACE reads through MiXCR, listing each CDR3 protein once. The table lists some 780,000 distinct CDR3 sequences, 56% of them singletons, with roughly 25% in the top ten. The donors, healthy Caucasians from Russia, were aged roughly 6 to 90. Per-sample yields of isolated PBMCs were at least 6 million. The CDR3 covers 15 residues. V was shortened by 3 bases and J by 2 bases, with 12 bases between the two germline ends. Germline CDR1 SGHRS, CDR2 YFSETQ. This entry comes from a study of blood T cells in healthy people across ages. The overall study: Capture by template switching was about one barcoded beta molecule per two T cells. Study-wide findings and caveats: Because donor CMV status was unknown, expanded clonotype changes were possibly confounded.

The sequenced sample was blood. J is TRBJ1-5 and V is TRBV5-1, with D unclear. This TCR was recovered from a man aged 35 to 55 in good health. CDR3 bases: TGCGCCAGCAGCTCCGGGGAATTGGGCAATCAGCCCCAGCATTTT. It specifies CASSSGELGNQPQHF.